The rows below give T cell receptor beta chains drawn from one sample of a study of blood T cells in healthy people across ages. Each CDR3 protein gets one entry after TCRdb re-called the 5' RACE reads with MiXCR. The sample has about 1.5 million distinct CDR3 sequences, approximately 40% seen once. The sample comprised blood. These receptor sequences come from a young woman in good health. CDR3s include the opening cysteine and the closing phenylalanine or tryptophan. A D gene is named only where the DNA matches it firmly. The size entry is marked missing in some rows and otherwise reads once, few, many or a size class.

cdr3_nt | cdr3_aa | j_call | clone_size | d_call | v_call
TGCGCCAGCAGCCAAGTGTTTAGCAGGGGGATCCCCTACGAGCAGTACTTC | CASSQVFSRGIPYEQYF | TRBJ2-7 | few | TRBD1 | TRBV4-1
TGTGCCAGCAGTGAAGTGGGCCTAGCGGGAGGGGCCCAAGAGACCCAGTACTTC | CASSEVGLAGGAQETQYF | TRBJ2-5 | few | TRBD2 | TRBV2
TGTGCCAGCAGCCTAGCGGGGCAGGGGGCAACTAATGAAAAACTGTTTTTT | CASSLAGQGATNEKLFF | TRBJ1-4 | . | TRBD1 | TRBV6-6
TGCAGTGCTATACCGGGACTAGCGGGCTACAATGAGCAGTTCTTC | CSAIPGLAGYNEQFF | TRBJ2-1 | few | TRBD2 | TRBV20-1
TGTGCCAGCAGCTTAGCGCAGGGGGGCTCGGTCAATCAGCCCCAGCATTTT | CASSLAQGGSVNQPQHF | TRBJ1-5 | few | TRBD1 | TRBV7-2
TGTGCCACCAGCAGAGTAGAGGAAAACAGGGGGCAGGGCGAGCAGTACTTC | CATSRVEENRGQGEQYF | TRBJ2-7 | . | TRBD1 | TRBV15
TGTGCCAGCAGCTTAGATGGGACTAGCGGGGGGGCTTCCCGCAATGAGCAGTTCTTC | CASSLDGTSGGASRNEQFF | TRBJ2-1 | few | TRBD2 | TRBV7-2
TGTGCCAGCTCACCCCGAGGACAGACAACCTCTGGGGCCAACGTCCTGACTTTC | CASSPRGQTTSGANVLTF | TRBJ2-6 | . | . | TRBV18
TGTGCCAGCAGCTCCTCAGAACAGGGTACCTATGGCTACACCTTC | CASSSSEQGTYGYTF | TRBJ1-2 | . | . | TRBV7-9
TGTGCCAGCAGCGAAAAGAGGGGCACAGATACGCAGTATTTT | CASSEKRGTDTQYF | TRBJ2-3 | . | . | TRBV25-1
TGTGCCAGCTCACCACGAAGGGAGGATAGAACTGAAGCTTTCTTT | CASSPRREDRTEAFF | TRBJ1-1 | . | . | TRBV18
TGTGCCAGTAGTATAACCCCGACACATCCTATGGGCTACACCTTC | CASSITPTHPMGYTF | TRBJ1-2 | . | . | TRBV19
TGTGCCAGCACCTCAATGGTGGGGGCTCCCTTCGACTCTGGGGCCAACGTCCTGACTTTC | CASTSMVGAPFDSGANVLTF | TRBJ2-6 | . | . | TRBV28
TGTGCCAGCAGCTCACTCAGTAGCGGGGGAGTCTGGGAGCGGTTCTTC | CASSSLSSGGVWERFF | TRBJ2-1 | . | TRBD2 | TRBV7-2
TGTGCTAGTGGTTTGGGATCAGGGCCAGGTAGCAATCAGCCCCAGCATTTT | CASGLGSGPGSNQPQHF | TRBJ1-5 | . | . | TRBV12-5
TGTGCCAGCAGCCAAGGGCCCGCTAGCGGGAAGAATGAGCAGTTCTTC | CASSQGPASGKNEQFF | TRBJ2-1 | few | TRBD2 | TRBV4-2
TGTGCCAGCTTCTTACGGGGCCTACCGTGCTATGGCTACACCTTC | CASFLRGLPCYGYTF | TRBJ1-2 | . | . | TRBV11-3
TGCAGTGCTAGAGCCGATACAGGGGGCCCTAATGAAAAACTGTTTTTT | CSARADTGGPNEKLFF | TRBJ1-4 | . | TRBD1 | TRBV20-1
TGTGCCAGCAGCCAAGAAGGCCGCCAGGGGGGACTTTTCTACGAGCAGTACTTC | CASSQEGRQGGLFYEQYF | TRBJ2-7 | few | . | TRBV3-1
TGTGCCAGCACCCGAGTCCCTACTAATGAAAAACTGTTTTTT | CASTRVPTNEKLFF | TRBJ1-4 | few | . | TRBV5-5
TGTGCCAGCAGCACTCAGCGGGGTGAGCAGTTCTTC | CASSTQRGEQFF | TRBJ2-1 | . | TRBD2 | TRBV9
TGTGCCAGCATGGGGGGCGGAGCAATGCCCTTGGAGCAGTTCTTC | CASMGGGAMPLEQFF | TRBJ2-1 | . | . | TRBV6-2/TRBV6-3
TGTGCCAGCTCACCATGGTTCCTAGCGGGGGGGCCCCATGAGCAGTACTTC | CASSPWFLAGGPHEQYF | TRBJ2-7 | . | TRBD2 | TRBV18
TGTGCCAGCAGCCCGTGGGACATCTACGAGCAGTACTTC | CASSPWDIYEQYF | TRBJ2-7 | . | . | TRBV7-9
TGCGCCAGCAGCGGGCAGGACGGGAGCAGCTCCTACAATGAGCAGTTCTTC | CASSGQDGSSSYNEQFF | TRBJ2-1 | few | . | TRBV5-1
TGTGCCAGCAGTTTAACAGGGGTCTACGAGCAGTACTTC | CASSLTGVYEQYF | TRBJ2-7 | many | TRBD1 | TRBV27
TGTGCCAGCAGTCTTCAGGGGTACACCGGGGAGCTGTTTTTT | CASSLQGYTGELFF | TRBJ2-2 | . | . | TRBV12-3/TRBV12-4
TGCGCCAGCAGCTTCTCCCTCAGGGATAGGAGTGAGCAGTTCTTC | CASSFSLRDRSEQFF | TRBJ2-1 | . | . | TRBV5-1
TGTGCCAGCAGCTTAGGGGCGGGGGGCTCCAAAGAGACCCAGTACTTC | CASSLGAGGSKETQYF | TRBJ2-5 | few | TRBD2 | TRBV7-2
TGTGCCAGCAGTGAGGTTGAGGGAGGGGAGCAGTACTTC | CASSEVEGGEQYF | TRBJ2-5 | . | TRBD2 | TRBV12-3/TRBV12-4
TGCGCCAGCAGCCAAGTAGCGGGTAGAGACTACGAGCAGTACTTC | CASSQVAGRDYEQYF | TRBJ2-7 | . | TRBD2 | TRBV4-1
TGTGCCAGCAGTTACTCGGTCCACGAAGCTTTCTTT | CASSYSVHEAFF | TRBJ1-1 | . | . | TRBV6-6
TGTGCCAGCAGCTCCCTCCCCCGTCTAGCGCTGGAGACCCAGTACTTC | CASSSLPRLALETQYF | TRBJ2-5 | few | . | TRBV7-8
TGTGCCAGCAGTTTTTTCGGGGCGCACAGGGAAGGGCGTTCGTATTTT | CASSFFGAHREGRSYF | TRBJ2-3 | . | . | TRBV28
TGCGCCAGCAGCACAGTAGCGGGGGACCTTTCAGATACGCAGTATTTT | CASSTVAGDLSDTQYF | TRBJ2-3 | . | TRBD2 | TRBV5-1
TGTGCCAGCAGCCCCCTTACCCGTGGACAGGGGAAGAGGCTCGCAGATACGCAGTATTTT | CASSPLTRGQGKRLADTQYF | TRBJ2-3 | few | TRBD1 | TRBV9
TGTGCCAGCGCCTATCCGACCGGAGATACGCAGTATTTT | CASAYPTGDTQYF | TRBJ2-3 | . | . | TRBV7-2
TGTGCCAGCAGTTTCCACGGGACAGGCACCTACGAGCAGTACTTC | CASSFHGTGTYEQYF | TRBJ2-7 | few | TRBD1 | TRBV27
TGTGCCAGCAGATCCGACAGGGTGCACAATCAGCCCCAGCATTTT | CASRSDRVHNQPQHF | TRBJ1-5 | . | TRBD1 | TRBV27
TGCAGCGTTGTTATTGGGGGGGCTAGCCCGACAGATACGCAGTATTTT | CSVVIGGASPTDTQYF | TRBJ2-3 | few | . | TRBV29-1
TGCAGCGTAATAGCGGGTACCTCCTACAATGAGCAGTTCTTC | CSVIAGTSYNEQFF | TRBJ2-1 | few | TRBD2 | TRBV29-1
TGTGCCAGCGGTGAGCCTGGGGCCAACGTCCTGACTTTC | CASGEPGANVLTF | TRBJ2-6 | . | . | TRBV28
TGTGCCAGCAGCGTAGGGGTAGGGGAATTAGCCAAAAACATTCAGTACTTC | CASSVGVGELAKNIQYF | TRBJ2-4 | few | . | TRBV9
TGCAGCGTCGTTAGCGGGGGAAACACCGGGGAGCTGTTTTTT | CSVVSGGNTGELFF | TRBJ2-2 | few | TRBD2 | TRBV29-1
TGTGCCAGCAGCTCGCAGGTCGGGACGGGGGGAACTGAAGCTTTCTTT | CASSSQVGTGGTEAFF | TRBJ1-1 | . | . | TRBV3-1
TGTGCCAGCAGCGGTACCCAGGGCGGTGAGCAGTTCTTC | CASSGTQGGEQFF | TRBJ2-1 | few | . | TRBV11-3
TGTGCCAGCAGCCTACTTACCGGCGGGACAGGGTCCTACGAGCAGTACTTC | CASSLLTGGTGSYEQYF | TRBJ2-7 | once | TRBD1 | TRBV7-6
TGCAGCGTCGAGACAGGACTCTATGGCTACACCTTC | CSVETGLYGYTF | TRBJ1-2 | . | . | TRBV29-1
TGTGCCACCGCTACTGCCGGGACATTTTATAATTCACCCCTCCACTTT | CATATAGTFYNSPLHF | TRBJ1-6 | . | . | TRBV24-1
TGCAGTGCTACCGGGCCCGTGCAGTACTTC | CSATGPVQYF | TRBJ2-5 | . | . | TRBV20-1